This TCR beta chain was recorded in a study of monozygotic twins with inflammatory bowel disease. CDR1 SGHRS and CDR2 YFSETQ come from the germline V gene. The CDR3 extends over 12 amino acids. Input per TCR library consisted of roughly 3,500 ng of total RNA. Each UMI, carrying a 6-nucleotide sample barcode, came from template switching. Nested PCRs of around 16 and 10 cycles, two in total, were run on TCRalpha and TCRbeta cDNA. One entry per CDR3 protein, without DNA, is what TCRdb gives after re-calling the 5' RACE reads. The table gives about 160,000 distinct CDR3 sequences; the top ten clones make up 2% to 3% of it. Collection yielded roughly 2.3 ml of blood per donor.

The receptor's source is a human donor with ulcerative colitis or Crohn's disease, or a healthy co-twin of an affected twin (not recorded which). The gene calls are TRBV5-1 and TRBJ2-5. Sequencing input: blood. The chain's CDR3 is CASTLNVETQYF.